The following is a T cell receptor (beta chain) sequence with its context. This specimen belongs to a study of cytomegalovirus exposure and HLA in healthy donors. 60 Vbeta and 13 Jbeta primers were used in PCR. The data were produced by immunoSEQ multiplex PCR, yet TCRdb's version contains in-frame clones alone and is incomplete. The profile shows 100,000 or so clones, more than 65% of them singletons. This receptor was identified in a woman aged 18-30 years in good health and CMV-seronegative. What was sequenced was PBMCs.

DNA for the CDR3: TGTGCCAGTAGTCACCCGGACAGTATGATGAACACTGAAGCTTTCTTT. Translated: CASSHPDSMMNTEAFF. The chain employs TRBV19 and TRBJ1-1; possibly TRBD1 for D (6 bases). Germline V gene lookup returns CDR1 LNHDA and CDR2 SQIVND (reference sequence). This CDR3 contains 16 residues. The V gene lost 5 bases and the J gene lost 0 bases, with 16 bases spanning the gap.